This T cell receptor beta chain was recorded in a study of identical twins (dated by TCRdb to 2016 to 2017). Turning to the overall study: The study deep-sequenced TCR alpha and beta repertoires from monozygotic twins, unrelated adults of various ages and cord blood to test whether fetal clonotypes persist. To rule out contamination, the twin experiments were replicated at different times with different library preparation protocols. Study-level results and caveats: Compared with coincidental sharing between unrelated individuals, an excess of low generation-probability sequences was observed among out-of-frame TCR alpha sequences shared between twins. Abundant cord blood beta clonotypes had fewer insertions, young adult naive repertoires showed a similar but weaker trend, and memory repertoires showed no such trend. In monozygotic twins, out-of-frame TCR alpha sharing was systematically underestimated by recombination models, although the models agreed with sharing between unrelated individuals. Because the same donors could not be followed over many years, conclusions were based on cross-sectional statistical analysis. In beta out-of-frame sequences, excess twin sharing was weaker, because having fewer shared sequences lowered the signal-to-noise ratio. Invariant T cells such as MAIT and iNKT could partly confound zero-insertion analyses, although diverse VJ usage argued against such confounding for most clonotypes.

Comments on this clonotype: The antigen it recognizes is unknown. No base-level quality is on record; no much larger clone is a single base apart.

Libraries came from 5' RACE. TCRdb lists the instrument as Illumina HiSeq 2000. Template switching introduced a universal primer binding site; the final cDNA contained a unique molecular identifier, enabling accurate counting of TCR cDNA molecules. First-strand cDNA for TCR alpha and beta chains was synthesized from specific primers in the conserved constant-segment region. To control for contamination, every cDNA library carried two barcodes: a SMART-Mk sample barcode plus Illumina barcodes. TruSeq adapter sequences along with Illumina sample barcodes were introduced in two successive PCR steps. Sequencing of the TCR alpha and beta cDNA libraries was done on the Illumina HiSeq platform using custom primers. Per the source publication's procedure: Unique molecular identifiers were extracted from raw reads with MiGEC, and CDR3 positions were determined with MiXCR. Recombination models were inferred per individual with the repgenHMM and IGoR tools using an EM algorithm. The analysis of shared clonotypes was done with the tcR package in R, with sharing normalized by the product of cloneset sizes. To study raw recombination without the effects of thymic and clonal selection, out-of-frame nonproductive sequences were analyzed. Using fastp at Q25 and MiXCR, TCRdb reprocessed the public reads and kept productive beta chains. Merged by CDR3 protein, the rows form single entries marked with the most common genes and DNA. TCRdb's processing, not the authors', yielded these V and J calls. The sample yields around 490,000 distinct CDR3 sequences; roughly 15% were counted once. Of the sample, 0.35% to 0.45% falls within the top ten clones.

From its cysteine to its phenylalanine, the CDR3 spans 15 amino acids. Only CDR3 DNA is held: 45 bases, read in frame from base 1. V and J are trimmed by 10 bases and 3 bases, and the gene matches miss 10 bases of the junction. CDR1 and CDR2 (SNHLY, FYNNEI) derive from the germline V gene. Only healthy Caucasian donors were included. Three pairs of female monozygotic twins, all aged roughly 18 to 29 years, made up the twin cohort. Positive isolation kits from Invitrogen were used to isolate the CD4+ and CD8+ T cell populations. These data were also filed under a second study, of yellow fever vaccine responses in identical twins. That second report states: The authors reported that the T cell response to vaccination in identical twins appeared partly convergent and partly personalized. In identical twins, the study followed T cell clones that responded to the vaccine with precision.

This clonotype was obtained from a woman between 18 and 29 years old in good health. Sequencing was performed on CD4+ T cells sorted from blood. The chain is made from TRBV2 and TRBJ2-1, and TRBD1 aligns with 9 junction nucleotides. At the DNA level, the sequence is TGTGCCACCCAACGGGGACAGGGAAGCTACAATGAGCAGTTCTTC. Translated, this is CATQRGQGSYNEQFF.